This T cell receptor beta chain was sequenced in a study of cytomegalovirus exposure and HLA in healthy donors. Points from the study as a whole: As a later analysis showed, a missense DCLRE1C variant was linked to trimming of TCR beta V- and J-genes.

Trimming cost V 7 bases and J 0 bases, with 13 bases left between them. CDR1 is SGHTA, CDR2 FQGNSA, per germline. The CDR3 extends over 15 amino acids. About this clone itself: Its specificity is unknown.

This PCR relied on a set of 60 Vbeta primers and 13 Jbeta primers. The table came from immunoSEQ multiplex PCR; TCRdb's copy has only in-frame clones and leaves some out. The sample consists of 150,000 to 200,000 clones, roughly 80% of them appearing once. The rearrangement joins TRBV7-2 to TRBJ2-1; D call uncertain. The sample comprised PBMCs. The clonotype comes from a woman in her twenties or thirties in good health and CMV-seronegative. This CDR3 reads CASTASFISYNEQFF. The CDR3 region has the DNA TGTGCCAGCACCGCTAGTTTCATCTCCTACAATGAGCAGTTCTTC.